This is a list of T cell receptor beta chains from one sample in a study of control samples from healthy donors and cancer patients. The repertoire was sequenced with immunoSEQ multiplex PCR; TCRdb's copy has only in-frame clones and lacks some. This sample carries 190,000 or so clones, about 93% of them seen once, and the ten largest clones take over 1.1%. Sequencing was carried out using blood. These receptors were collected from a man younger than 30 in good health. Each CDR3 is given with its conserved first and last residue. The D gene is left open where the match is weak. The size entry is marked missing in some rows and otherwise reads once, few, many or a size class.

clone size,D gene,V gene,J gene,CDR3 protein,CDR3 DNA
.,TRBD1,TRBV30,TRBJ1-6,CAWSRDRGYRFSPLHF,TGTGCCTGGAGTCGGGACAGGGGGTATAGGTTTTCACCCCTCCACTTT
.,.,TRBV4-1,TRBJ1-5,CASSLKGGNGPQHF,TGCGCCAGCAGCCTTAAGGGAGGCAATGGACCCCAGCATTTT
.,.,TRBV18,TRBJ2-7,CASSPGRGDYYEQYF,TGTGCCAGCTCACCAGGGAGGGGGGATTACTACGAGCAGTACTTC
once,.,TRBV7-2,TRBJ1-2,CASSLARDYGYTF,TGTGCCAGCAGCTTAGCCAGGGACTATGGCTACACCTTC
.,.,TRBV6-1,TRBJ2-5,CASSDTIGQETQYF,TGTGCCAGCAGTGATACGATAGGCCAAGAGACCCAGTACTTC
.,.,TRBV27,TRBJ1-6,CASSLSDNSPLHF,TGTGCCAGCAGTTTATCGGATAATTCACCCCTCCACTTT
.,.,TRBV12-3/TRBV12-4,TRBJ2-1,CASSFRNNEQFF,TGTGCCAGCAGTTTTAGAAACAATGAGCAGTTCTTC
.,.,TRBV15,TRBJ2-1,CATSREPTDEQFF,TGTGCCACCAGCAGAGAACCGACCGATGAGCAGTTCTTC
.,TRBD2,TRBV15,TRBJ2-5,CATSRHGGETQYF,TGTGCCACCAGCCGACACGGGGGGGAGACCCAGTACTTC
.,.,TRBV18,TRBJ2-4,CASSPEGQRAVQYF,TGTGCCAGCTCACCAGAAGGACAGCGGGCGGTTCAGTACTTC
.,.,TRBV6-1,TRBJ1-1,CASSEGSVRAFF,TGTGCCAGCAGTGAAGGGTCAGTCAGGGCTTTCTTT
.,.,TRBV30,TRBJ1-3,CAWIPVGRSGNTIYF,TGTGCCTGGATTCCCGTAGGAAGGTCTGGAAACACCATATATTTT
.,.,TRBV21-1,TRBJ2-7,CASSDTGTAGNEQYF,TGTGCCAGCAGTGACACCGGGACAGCTGGGAACGAGCAGTACTTC
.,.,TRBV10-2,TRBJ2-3,CASSESSLRDTQYF,TGCGCCAGCAGTGAGTCGAGCCTAAGGGATACGCAGTATTTT
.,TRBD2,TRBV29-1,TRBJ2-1,CSAAGGVRDEQFF,TGCAGCGCCGCCGGGGGGGTCAGGGATGAGCAGTTCTTC
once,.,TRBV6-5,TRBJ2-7,CASSGGGILIHEQYF,TGTGCCAGCAGCGGCGGCGGTATCCTAATCCACGAGCAGTACTTC
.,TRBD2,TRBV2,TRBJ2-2,CASTWGGTGELFF,TGTGCCAGCACTTGGGGGGGCACCGGGGAGCTGTTTTTT
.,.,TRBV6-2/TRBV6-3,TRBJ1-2,CASSYSQGYGYTF,TGTGCCAGCAGTTACTCGCAAGGATATGGCTACACCTTC
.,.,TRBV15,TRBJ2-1,CATSRDLEDEQFF,TGTGCCACCAGCAGAGATTTAGAAGATGAGCAGTTCTTC
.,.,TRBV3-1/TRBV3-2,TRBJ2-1,CASSLGGERREQFF,TGTGCCAGCTCGCTGGGTGGGGAAAGGCGGGAGCAGTTCTTC
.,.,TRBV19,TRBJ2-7,CASSPPFQEQYF,TGTGCCAGTAGTCCCCCGTTTCAAGAGCAGTACTTC
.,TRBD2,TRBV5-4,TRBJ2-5,CASSSSGGVGETQYF,TGTGCCAGCAGCTCTAGCGGGGGGGTAGGGGAGACCCAGTACTTC
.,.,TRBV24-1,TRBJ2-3,CATSEGPGVQYF,TGTGCCACCAGTGAGGGTCCCGGGGTGCAGTATTTT
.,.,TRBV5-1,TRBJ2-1,CASSFLAGGPYNEQFF,TGCGCCAGCAGCTTTCTAGCCGGGGGGCCGTACAATGAGCAGTTCTTC
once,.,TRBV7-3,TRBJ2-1,CASSLPPYNEQFF,TGTGCCAGCAGCTTACCCCCCTACAATGAGCAGTTCTTC
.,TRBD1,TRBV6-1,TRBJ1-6,CASSERDSAEDPLHF,TGTGCCAGCAGTGAAAGGGACAGTGCAGAAGATCCCCTCCACTTT
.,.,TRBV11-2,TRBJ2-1,CASSVNGAVGNEQFF,TGTGCCAGTTCCGTGAACGGGGCAGTGGGCAATGAGCAGTTCTTC
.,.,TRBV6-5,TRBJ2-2,CASAYTGELFF,TGTGCCAGCGCTTACACCGGGGAGCTGTTTTTT
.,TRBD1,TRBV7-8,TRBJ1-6,CASSPGQGAMTPLHF,TGTGCCAGCAGCCCGGGACAGGGGGCTATGACACCCCTCCACTTT
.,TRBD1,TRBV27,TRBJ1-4,CASSGRQGKGEKLFF,TGTGCCAGCAGTGGTCGACAGGGAAAAGGAGAAAAACTGTTTTTT
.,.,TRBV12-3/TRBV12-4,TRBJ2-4,CASSFRGMDIQYF,TGTGCCAGCAGTTTCCGGGGCATGGACATTCAGTACTTC
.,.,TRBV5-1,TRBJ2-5,CASSLGGVQETQYF,TGCGCCAGCAGCTTGGGGGGGGTCCAAGAGACCCAGTACTTC
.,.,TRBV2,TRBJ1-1,CASSPRGVVNTEAFF,TGTGCCAGCAGTCCTAGGGGGGTCGTCAACACTGAAGCTTTCTTT
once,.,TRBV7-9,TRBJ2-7,CASSLSGSYEQYF,TGTGCCAGCAGCTTATCAGGGTCCTACGAGCAGTACTTC
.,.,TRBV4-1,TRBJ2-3,CASSQDGASSSTDTQYF,TGCGCCAGCAGCCAAGATGGGGCTTCCTCTAGCACAGATACGCAGTATTTT
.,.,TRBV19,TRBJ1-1,CASSMRGAEAFF,TGTGCCAGTAGTATGCGGGGGGCTGAAGCTTTCTTT
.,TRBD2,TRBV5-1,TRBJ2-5,CASSSTSGGFGETQYF,TGCGCCAGCAGCTCGACTAGCGGGGGGTTCGGAGAGACCCAGTACTTC